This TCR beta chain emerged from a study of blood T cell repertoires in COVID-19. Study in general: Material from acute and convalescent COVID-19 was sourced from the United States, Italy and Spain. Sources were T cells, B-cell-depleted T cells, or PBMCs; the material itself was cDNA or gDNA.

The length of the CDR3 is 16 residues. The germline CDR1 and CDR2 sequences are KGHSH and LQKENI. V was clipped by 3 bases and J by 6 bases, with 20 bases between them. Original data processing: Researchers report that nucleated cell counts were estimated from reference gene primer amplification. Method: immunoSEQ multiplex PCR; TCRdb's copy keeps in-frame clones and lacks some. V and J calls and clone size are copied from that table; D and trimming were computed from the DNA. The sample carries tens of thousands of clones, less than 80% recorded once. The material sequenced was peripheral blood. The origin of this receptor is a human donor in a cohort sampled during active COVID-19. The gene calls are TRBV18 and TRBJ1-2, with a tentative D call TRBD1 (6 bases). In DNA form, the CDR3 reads TGTGCCAGCTCACCCTCAGGAGGGGGAGGGAAGCATGGCTACACCTTC. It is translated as CASSPSGGGGKHGYTF.